These 16 T cell receptor beta chains originate from one sample sequenced in a study of regulatory T cells in long-lasting Graves disease. Construction of the TCR beta libraries employed iRepertoire HTBI primers in conjunction with Arm-PCR of CDR3 regions. TCRdb passed the multiplex PCR reads through MiXCR, listing each CDR3 protein once. Found here are fewer than 400,000 distinct CDR3 sequences, 20% of them singletons; the top ten hold less than 25%. The time point is: persistent/refractory GD, antithyroid drugs over 5 years with positive TRAb. There was RNA extracted from PBMCs, and the TCR library was made from it. This sample comprised peripheral blood mononuclear cells (PBMCs), obtained when the disease was refractory, from a patient treated with antithyroid drugs. The receptors were sampled from a female donor with Graves disease.

The J gene is TRBJ1-5, the V gene TRBV7-9; D gene unclear. CDR3 length: 13 residues. The germline V gene encodes CDR1 SEHNR and CDR2 FQNEAQ (reference sequence). V dropped 1 base and J dropped 12 bases, with 13 bases sitting between them. CDR3 nucleotides: TGTGCCAGCAGCTTAGATTCAGATGAAGGCCAGCATTTT. It encodes CASSLDSDEGQHF.

This clonotype has a handful of counts. The V call is TRBV18, the J call TRBJ2-7; 7 nucleotides agree with TRBD2. V lost 3 bases, J lost 2 bases, and 13 bases stayed unmatched. This CDR3 has 17 residues. The V gene's germline CDR1 is KGHSH and CDR2 LQKENI. CDR3 residues: CASSPGGFGGNTYEQYF. Here the CDR3 DNA reads TGTGCCAGCTCACCCGGGGGGTTTGGTGGGAACACCTACGAGCAGTACTTC.

In its sample, this clonotype was seen a few times. The rearrangement joins TRBV6-1 to TRBJ2-7; 12 positions match TRBD2. CDR1 and CDR2 from the germline V gene are MNHNS and SASEGT. CDR3 length: 15 amino acids. J was trimmed by 1 base and V by 7 bases; bases with no gene match: 5. The DNA for the CDR3 is TGTGCCAGCAAATCGACTAGCGGGAGTTCCTACGAGCAGTACTTC. Residues: CASKSTSGSSYEQYF.

This clonotype was observed at least ten times. V usage is TRBV7-9 and J usage is TRBJ2-7, with TRBD1 identical over 8 bases. This CDR3 has 17 amino acids. Germline CDR1 reads SEHNR; CDR2 reads FQNEAQ (reference sequence). Trimming at V came to 5 bases and at J to 2 bases, leaving 14 bases not matched to a gene. The CDR3 bases are TGTGCCAGCAGCAAAGAACACCAGGGGGCTAGACCCTACGAGCAGTACTTC. It codes for CASSKEHQGARPYEQYF.

In this sample, this clonotype turned up many times. This chain links TRBV28 with TRBJ2-7, with D perhaps TRBD2 (5 bases). The CDR3 is made up of 13 amino acids. Germline V gene data show CDR1 as MDHEN and CDR2 as SYDVKM. The ends were cut back, 5 bases at V and 2 bases at J, with 10 bases in the middle. The CDR3 DNA is TGTGCCAGCAGTATCGGGGAGACCTACGAGCAGTACTTC. It yields the protein CASSIGETYEQYF.

This clonotype was detected ten times or more. The CDR3 region is CASRGRTGFVGELFF. For the CDR3, the DNA is TGTGCCAGCAGGGGCCGGACAGGGTTTGTCGGGGAGCTGTTTTTT. The chain combines TRBV2 with TRBJ2-2, with TRBD1 identical over 8 bases. After removal of 6 bases from V and 7 bases from J, the junction contained 10 bases not matched to a gene. The CDR3 consists of 15 residues. CDR1 is SNHLY and CDR2 is FYNNEI in the germline V gene.

Worth noting for this clonotype: This may be a read error, as it is one base from a much larger clone. The rearrangement joins TRBV12-3 or TRBV12-4 to TRBJ2-5; D not resolved. This CDR3 comprises 15 residues. In DNA form, the CDR3 reads TGTGCCAGCACCCTAAGAGAAGGACGGCAAGAGGCCCAGTACTTC. Residues: CASTLREGRQEAQYF.

This clonotype showed up just a few times. The V and J genes are TRBV30 and TRBJ2-5; D not certain. Germline V CDR1 and CDR2: GTSNPN, SVGIG (reference sequence). The CDR3 contains 15 residues. V gave up 0 bases and J gave up 4 bases, with 15 bases separating them. The CDR3 nucleotides are TGTGCCTGGAGTGTACTGAGCTGGGGTCCAGAGACCCAGTACTTC. It yields the protein CAWSVLSWGPETQYF.

This chain uses TRBV7-8 with TRBJ1-1, with TRBD1 as a possible D gene (5 bases). CDR3 length: 21 amino acids. Germline CDR1 reads SGHVS; CDR2 reads FQNEAQ. V was clipped by 4 bases and J by 0 bases, with 30 bases between them. The CDR3 coding sequence is TGTGCCAGCAGCTCTTACCTCGGGGGAAAGGCCCCTAGTTCAATGAACACTGAAGCTTTCTTT. Its translation: CASSSYLGGKAPSSMNTEAFF.

The J gene is TRBJ2-7, the V gene TRBV4-2, with 10 bases that match TRBD2. The CDR3 contains 16 residues. V lost 0 bases and J lost 5; bases outside the gene matches: 7. The germline V gene encodes CDR1 LGHNA and CDR2 YNFKEQ. CDR3 in amino acids: CASSQDSGTSVNEQYF. DNA of the CDR3: TGTGCCAGCAGCCAAGATTCCGGGACTAGCGTGAACGAGCAGTACTTC.

This clonotype was seen more than once but under ten times. The chain combines TRBV11-2 with TRBJ1-2; the D gene is possibly TRBD1 (5 bases). The germline V and J ends were trimmed by 7 bases and 3 bases, with 12 bases remaining between them. There are 13 residues in the CDR3. The germline V gene encodes CDR1 SGHAT and CDR2 FQNNGV. The CDR3 DNA follows: TGTGCCAGCAAGACAGCGGGCTACTATGGCTACACCTTC. Its translation is CASKTAGYYGYTF.

This clonotype has at least ten counts. The chain couples TRBV12-3 or TRBV12-4 to TRBJ1-2; TRBD1 is a possible D gene (5 bases). There are 13 residues in the CDR3. The germline V and J ends were trimmed by 10 bases and 2 bases, with 14 bases remaining between them. The CDR3 loop is CATSQGGNYGYTF. CDR3 in DNA: TGTGCCACCTCTCAGGGAGGGAACTATGGCTACACCTTC.

The J gene is TRBJ1-1, the V gene TRBV10-3; perhaps TRBD1 as D (6 bases). V dropped 5 bases and J dropped 3 bases, with 22 bases sitting between them. This CDR3 is built from 17 residues. Germline V gene data show CDR1 as ENHRY and CDR2 as SYGVKD. The CDR3 protein is CAISYRDTKLRDTEAFF. DNA for the CDR3: TGTGCCATCAGTTACCGGGACACCAAACTTCGGGACACTGAAGCTTTCTTT.

This clonotype was counted many times. V and J are TRBV28 and TRBJ2-7, with unresolved D. Germline V gives CDR1 MDHEN, CDR2 SYDVKM. V was cut by 5 bases and J by 3 bases, with 2 bases left in between. This CDR3 is 10 amino acids long. DNA for the CDR3: TGTGCCAGCAGTGACTACGAGCAGTACTTC. It specifies CASSDYEQYF.

The genes are TRBV24-1 and TRBJ1-2, with TRBD1 matching over 8 bases. After removal of 4 bases from V and 7 bases from J, the junction contained 7 bases not matched to a gene. From germline, CDR1 is KGHDR and CDR2 SFDVKD. The CDR3 has 14 amino acids. The CDR3 is CATSDPQGAAGYTF. The CDR3 DNA reads as TGTGCCACCAGTGACCCTCAGGGGGCAGCTGGCTACACCTTC.

With regard to this clonotype: The junction departs from germline at one end; a sequencing error may be responsible. The chain joins TRBV5-4 to TRBJ1-1, with 7 bases identical to TRBD1. The germline CDR1 and CDR2 sequences are SGHNT and YYREEE (reference sequence). The CDR3 is 14 residues long. This CDR3 reads CASSLEGARTEALF. DNA for the CDR3: TGTGCCAGCAGCTTGGAGGGGGCGAGGACTGAAGCTCTCTTT.